This T cell receptor beta chain was captured by sequencing in a study of CD8+ T cells in alopecia areata. Study-level findings and limits: Although TCR sharing was seen in mice, sharing across patients was less clear, possibly for HLA-related reasons. Clonality in lesional scalp, especially alopecia totalis/universalis, exceeded that of normal scalp.

With V trimmed by 5 bases and J by 5 bases, 17 bases remained unmatched. CDR1 LGHNA and CDR2 YNFKEQ come from the germline V gene. CDR3 size: 18 residues. Comment on this clone: Its antigen is currently unknown.

RNA was extracted and reverse transcribed into cDNA as the sequencing template. The data were produced by immunoSEQ multiplex PCR, yet TCRdb's version contains in-frame clones alone and is incomplete. Of about 110,000 clones in the sample, around 55% were seen once. The chain has TRBV4-2 and TRBJ2-5, with TRBD2 matching over 10 bases. This TCR was recovered from a human donor in good health. Sequencing was carried out using CD8+ T cells sorted from blood. CDR3 region: CASSLIASGGDVRETQYF. The CDR3 DNA sequence: TGTGCCAGCAGCTTAATAGCTAGCGGGGGAGACGTACGGGAGACCCAGTACTTC.